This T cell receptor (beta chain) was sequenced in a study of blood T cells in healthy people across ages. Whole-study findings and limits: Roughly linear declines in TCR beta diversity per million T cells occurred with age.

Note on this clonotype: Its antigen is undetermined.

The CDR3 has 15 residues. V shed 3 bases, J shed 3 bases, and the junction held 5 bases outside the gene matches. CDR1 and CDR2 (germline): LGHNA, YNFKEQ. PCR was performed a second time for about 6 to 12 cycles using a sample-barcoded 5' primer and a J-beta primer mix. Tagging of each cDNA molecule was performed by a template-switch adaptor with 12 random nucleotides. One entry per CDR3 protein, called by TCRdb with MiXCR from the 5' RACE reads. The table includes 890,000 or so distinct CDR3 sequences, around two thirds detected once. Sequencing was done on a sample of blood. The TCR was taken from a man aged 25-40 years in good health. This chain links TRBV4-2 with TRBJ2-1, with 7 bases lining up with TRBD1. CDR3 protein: CASSQTDRVYNEQFF. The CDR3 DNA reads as TGTGCCAGCAGCCAGACTGACAGGGTCTACAATGAGCAGTTCTTC.